This TCR beta chain emerged from a study of healthy donors' naive CD4 and CD8 T cells. A linear amplification protocol produced the TCR libraries from approximately 460 ng of total RNA. TCRdb reanalysed the reads using MiXCR and keeps one entry per CDR3 protein. The sample records roughly 200,000 distinct CDR3 sequences, over 60% being singletons. This clonotype was counted a single time. Germline CDR1 reads SQVTM; CDR2 reads ANQGSEA. Trimming left V 4 bases short and J 8 bases short, with 15 bases between. The CDR3 covers 13 residues. Specimen: naive CD4+ and CD8+ T cells sorted from blood, pooled from several donors. The V call is TRBV29-1, the J call TRBJ2-4, with D perhaps TRBD1 (5 bases). The sequence was obtained from a pool of human donors in good health; the sample pools cells from several healthy donors. This chain's CDR3 is CSVVISTVDIQYF. The CDR3 region has the DNA TGCAGCGTTGTTATTTCGACAGTGGACATTCAGTACTTC.